This is a list of T cell receptor beta chains from one sample in a study of T cells in Graves' hyperthyroidism and ophthalmopathy. Using its own MiXCR run on the multiplex PCR reads, TCRdb lists one record per CDR3 protein. This table holds about 740,000 distinct CDR3 sequences, around 15% found once. Input material: blood. Receptors originate from a woman between 18 and 29 years old with Graves' hyperthyroidism. Both conserved end residues are part of each CDR3. Each record gives: V gene, J gene, D gene, clone size, CDR3 DNA, CDR3 protein. The D gene is left open where the match is weak. Clone size is shown for a subset of rows, as once, few, many or a class of expanded clone.

>TRBV6-2/TRBV6-3|TRBJ1-2|NA|few
TGTGCCTGCCGAGGGGGGCGGCTTGGAGATGGCTACACCTTC
CACRGGRLGDGYTF
>TRBV28|TRBJ2-7|NA|NA
TGTGCCAGCAGTGCGGATGCCTACGAGCAGTACTTC
CASSADAYEQYF
>TRBV6-5|TRBJ2-1|NA|few
TGTGCCAGCAGCTACTGGGGAAGCGGAAATGAGCAGTTCTTC
CASSYWGSGNEQFF
>TRBV5-5|TRBJ1-5|TRBD1|few
TGTGCCAGCAGCTTGGAGGACCAGGGGGATAGCAATCAGCCCCAGCATTTT
CASSLEDQGDSNQPQHF
>TRBV18|TRBJ2-3|NA|NA
TGTGCCAGCTCCCCAAGGGCCTCTTCTTATCGGAGCACAGATACGCAGTATTTT
CASSPRASSYRSTDTQYF
>TRBV19|TRBJ2-2|NA|NA
TGTGCCAGTAACGCCATACACTGGGACACCGGGGAGCTGTTTTTT
CASNAIHWDTGELFF
>TRBV7-9|TRBJ2-1|NA|NA
TGTGCCAGCACCCACCCCAGCGACGGGGCCTACAATGAGCAGTTCTTC
CASTHPSDGAYNEQFF
>TRBV29-1|TRBJ1-2|NA|few
TGCAGCGTTGAAGGGATCGAAAATGGCTACACCTTC
CSVEGIENGYTF
>TRBV11-2|TRBJ2-7|NA|many
TGTGCCAGCAGCTTAAGTTCCTGGACTACGTCCTACGAGCAGTACTTC
CASSLSSWTTSYEQYF
>TRBV13|TRBJ1-1|NA|many
TGTGCCAGCAGCACAGGATTTTCGAACACTGAAGCTTTCTTT
CASSTGFSNTEAFF